This T cell receptor beta chain derives from a study of blood T cell repertoires in COVID-19. Overall study: Researchers got acute and convalescent COVID-19 samples from the United States, Italy and Spain. T cells, B-cell-depleted T cells, or PBMCs provided the cDNA or gDNA that served as material.

Germline V gives CDR1 ENHRY, CDR2 SYGVKD. V was shortened by 2 bases and J by 4 bases, with 14 bases between the two germline ends. The CDR3 runs 15 residues. This clone came up a few times. Source study methods: Estimated nucleated cell counts came from reference gene primer amplification. Only in-frame clones appear in the TCRdb table, and some are missing; sequencing was by immunoSEQ multiplex PCR. V, J and clone size are those of that table, while D and trimming were read from the DNA. The sample comprises 300,000 to 350,000 clones, around nine tenths of which are singletons, and 5.5% to 7.5% rests with the top ten. Enrolled during active infection, Seattle patients were then followed longitudinally.

The TCR originated in a woman aged 70-85 years with COVID-19, enrolled during active disease. What was sequenced was peripheral blood. The chain is built from TRBV10-3 and TRBJ2-5; D is possibly TRBD2 (6 bases). This CDR3 reads CAISEALGGGETQYF. DNA for the CDR3: TGTGCCATCAGTGAGGCCCTCGGGGGTGGAGAGACCCAGTACTTC.